Shown below are 11 T cell receptor beta chains from a single sample sequenced in a study of CD8 T cells in Susac syndrome. cDNA came from around 0.5 to 1 ug RNA primed by random hexamers. TCRdb reanalysed the immunoSEQ multiplex PCR reads using MiXCR and keeps one entry per CDR3 protein. The sample yields under 200,000 distinct CDR3 sequences, around 95% seen once. Sequencing input: CD4+ T cells from PBMCs. The receptors here all came from a human donor with Susac syndrome.

The gene calls are TRBV5-6 and TRBJ2-2, with D perhaps TRBD1 (6 bases). Germline V gene data show CDR1 as SGHDT and CDR2 as YYEEEE. CDR3 length: 15 amino acids. The ends were cut back, 3 bases at V and 6 bases at J, with 15 bases in the middle. The CDR3 here is CASSSYRVSAGELFF. The CDR3 DNA reads as TGTGCCAGCAGCTCTTACAGGGTCTCCGCCGGGGAGCTGTTTTTT.

This chain uses TRBV6-2 or TRBV6-3 with TRBJ2-5; weak D call: TRBD2 (5 bases). The CDR3 has 14 residues. Germline CDR1 reads MNHEY; CDR2 reads SVGEGT. V was cut by 5 bases and J by 2 bases, with 12 bases left in between. CDR3 DNA: TGTGCCAGCAGTAACAAGCGGACTCAAGAGACCCAGTACTTC. Translation gives CASSNKRTQETQYF.

The chain links TRBV30 to TRBJ1-1; TRBD1 agrees at 8 bases. V lost 3 bases and J lost 2; bases outside the gene matches: 2. This CDR3 has 13 residues. Germline lookup yields CDR1 GTSNPN and CDR2 SVGIG (reference sequence). The DNA for the CDR3 is TGTGCCTGGAGGGGACAGGCAAACACTGAAGCTTTCTTT. It encodes CAWRGQANTEAFF.

The chain is built from TRBV28 and TRBJ2-7, with TRBD2 as a possible D gene (5 bases). The CDR3 covers 12 residues. The germline gives CDR1 MDHEN, CDR2 SYDVKM. V lost 11 bases to trimming and J lost 2 bases, with 13 bases between them. The chain's CDR3 is CASGGGPYEQYF. The CDR3 region has the DNA TGTGCCTCCGGAGGTGGGCCCTACGAGCAGTACTTC.

This chain connects TRBV28 to TRBJ2-7; D perhaps matches TRBD2 (6 bases). Germline lookup yields CDR1 MDHEN and CDR2 SYDVKM. Trimming removed 7 bases at V and 0 bases at J, with 10 bases between. There are 13 residues in the CDR3. CDR3 protein: CASTGSPSYEQYV. The CDR3, as DNA: TGTGCCAGCACCGGGAGTCCCTCCTACGAGCAGTACGTC.

This clonotype was observed a single time. The chain links TRBV29-1 to TRBJ2-3; the match to TRBD2 covers 7 bases. The V and J ends lost 4 bases and 5 bases, in that order; junction bases with no gene match: 6. Per the germline V gene, CDR1 is SQVTM and CDR2 is ANQGSEA. The CDR3 sequence is 13 residues long. For the CDR3, the DNA is TGCAGCGTTGTTGCGGGGGACCTAGATACGCAGTATTTT. The encoded protein is CSVVAGDLDTQYF.

The count of this clonotype is one. The chain has TRBV7-2 and TRBJ1-1; weak D call: TRBD1 (6 bases). The CDR3 is 14 residues long. V gave up 5 bases and J gave up 0 bases, with 10 bases separating them. Per germline, CDR1 SGHTA and CDR2 FQGNSA. In DNA form, the CDR3 reads TGTGCCAGCAGCGGTGGACAGATGAACACTGAAGCTTTCTTT. Translation: CASSGGQMNTEAFF.

The rearrangement uses TRBV9 and TRBJ2-3; TRBD1 matches 9 bases. The germline V gene encodes CDR1 SGDLS and CDR2 YYNGEE. V lost 0 bases to trimming and J lost 3 bases; unmatched junction nucleotides: 5. This CDR3 has 16 residues. The CDR3 nucleotides read TGTGCCAGCAGCGTAGGATGGGGACAGGGAACAGATACGCAGTATTTT. Translating it yields CASSVGWGQGTDTQYF.

This chain joins TRBV28 and TRBJ2-3; D gene unclear. The ends were cut back, 5 bases at V and 3 bases at J, with 6 bases in the middle. The length of the CDR3 is 12 residues. Germline V CDR1 and CDR2: MDHEN, SYDVKM. The CDR3 bases are TGTGCCAGCAGTCTCGCTACAGATACGCAGTATTTT. Translating it yields CASSLATDTQYF. The complete variable domain, with remaining parts taken from reference TRBV28 and TRBJ2-3, reads DVKVTQSSRYLVKRTGEKVFLECVQDMDHENMFWYRQDPGLGLRLIYFSYDVKMKEKGDIPEGYSVSREKKERFSLILESASTNQTSMYLCASSLATDTQYFGPGTRLTVL.

The J gene is TRBJ1-1, the V gene TRBV30; D remains unclear. Trimming removed 0 bases from V and 5 bases from J, with 10 bases in between. CDR3 size: 13 residues. From germline, CDR1 is GTSNPN and CDR2 SVGIG (reference sequence). CDR3 sequence: CAWSVFSWTEAFF. The CDR3 bases are TGTGCCTGGAGTGTCTTCTCGTGGACTGAAGCTTTCTTT.

The gene calls are TRBV5-1 and TRBJ2-2; D remains ambiguous. Per the germline V gene, CDR1 is SGHRS and CDR2 is YFSETQ. This CDR3 contains 14 residues. The V and J ends lost 2 bases and 5 bases respectively, with 10 bases between them. The CDR3 DNA follows: TGCGCCAGCAGCTTAGGCTCCCAAACCGGGGAGCTGTTTTTT. This translates into CASSLGSQTGELFF.